These 16 T cell receptor beta chains originate from one sample sequenced in a study of blood T cell repertoires in COVID-19. The method was immunoSEQ multiplex PCR; TCRdb's version includes in-frame clones alone and lacks a portion of them. In the table there are fewer than 200,000 clones, 89% of which are singletons. The sequencing input was peripheral blood. Every receptor here comes from a man aged 18 to 35 who had recovered from COVID-19.

This clone was detected only once. J is TRBJ2-7 and V is TRBV25-1; 11 bases map to TRBD2. V lost 6 bases, J lost 3 bases, and 7 bases stayed unmatched. The CDR3 runs to 15 residues. Germline V gene lookup returns CDR1 MGHDK and CDR2 SYGVNS. CDR3 sequence reads: CASSRAGTSGYEQYF. For the CDR3, the DNA is TGTGCCAGCAGCCGGGCTGGGACTAGCGGCTACGAGCAGTACTTC.

The chain joins TRBV5-8 to TRBJ2-5; D ambiguous. Per the germline V gene, CDR1 is SGHTS and CDR2 is YDEGEE. The CDR3 loop spans 15 amino acids. V was cut by 0 bases and J by 0 bases, with 9 bases left in between. The CDR3 spells CASSLDPGYQETQYF. The CDR3 nucleotides read TGTGCCAGCAGCTTGGATCCGGGTTACCAAGAGACCCAGTACTTC. Looking up the rest from reference TRBV5-8 and TRBJ2-5 gives the full variable domain: EAGVTQSPTHLIKTRGQQATLRCSPISGHTSVYWYQQALGLGLQFLLWYDEGEERNRGNFPPRFSGRQFPNYSSELNVNALELEDSALYLCASSLDPGYQETQYFGPGTRLLVL.

This clone has more than one count but fewer than ten. This CDR3 reads CASSLSDRDYTF. The CDR3 region has the DNA TGTGCCAGCAGCCTATCCGACAGGGACTACACCTTC. The J gene is TRBJ1-2, the V gene TRBV3-1 (or the pseudogene TRBV3-2), with 7 bases aligning to TRBD1. Per germline, CDR1 LGHDT and CDR2 YNNKEL (reference sequence). The CDR3 loop spans 12 amino acids. V shed 4 bases and J 10 bases; nucleotides not matched to a gene: 6.

CDR3 residues: CASSTRQGGYYGYTF. The CDR3 bases are TGTGCCAGTAGTACAAGACAGGGGGGGTACTATGGCTACACCTTC. J is TRBJ1-2 and V is TRBV19; TRBD1 aligns across 9 bases. The CDR3 consists of 15 residues. Germline V lookup: CDR1 LNHDA, CDR2 SQIVND (reference sequence). Trimming cost V 4 bases and J 3 bases; bases outside gene matches: 6.

The chain is built from TRBV7-2 and TRBJ2-7, with 8 bases fitting TRBD2. The CDR3 is 14 residues long. Germline V gene sequence: CDR1 SGHTA, CDR2 FQGNSA. The J segment lost 6 bases and the V segment lost 0 bases, leaving 4 bases of the junction unmatched. CDR3 in DNA: TGTGCCAGCAGCTTAGCCAGGGCGGGAGGCGAGCAGTACTTC. The encoded protein is CASSLARAGGEQYF.

The V call is TRBV3-1 (or the pseudogene TRBV3-2), the J call TRBJ2-1, with TRBD2 matching over 9 bases. Losses at the gene ends were 6 bases for V and 7 bases for J; bases not matched to a gene: 10. The length of the CDR3 is 15 residues. Germline loops: CDR1 LGHDT, CDR2 YNNKEL (reference sequence). As DNA, the CDR3 is TGTGCCAGCAGTCTCGATAGCGGGAGTCGGAATGAGCAGTTCTTC. Translated, it gives CASSLDSGSRNEQFF.

The V call is TRBV5-1, the J call TRBJ2-6; D is ambiguous. The germline V gene encodes CDR1 SGHRS and CDR2 YFSETQ. The V end lost 0 bases, the J end lost 3 bases, and 7 bases lay between the germline ends. This CDR3 spans 15 amino acids. The CDR3 nucleotides are TGCGCCAGCAGCTTGGTTGCAGGTGGGGCCAACGTCCTGACTTTC. Translating gives CASSLVAGGANVLTF. Looking up the rest from reference TRBV5-1 and TRBJ2-6 gives the full variable domain: KAGVTQTPRYLIKTRGQQVTLSCSPISGHRSVSWYQQTPGQGLQFLFEYFSETQRNKGNFPGRFSGRQFSNSRSEMNVSTLELGDSALYLCASSLVAGGANVLTFGAGSRLTVL.

This clone was seen only a few times. The chain couples TRBV29-1 to TRBJ2-5; 9 bases match TRBD1. With V trimmed by 3 bases and J by 2 bases, 22 bases remained unmatched. The CDR3 contains 20 residues. From germline, CDR1 is SQVTM and CDR2 ANQGSEA. CDR3: CSVDAPGVGQGSMAQETQYF. The CDR3 DNA reads as TGCAGCGTTGATGCCCCCGGTGTGGGACAGGGATCCATGGCACAAGAGACCCAGTACTTC.

The gene calls are TRBV28 and TRBJ2-7; 7 bases align to TRBD1. CDR1 MDHEN and CDR2 SYDVKM come from the germline V gene. Trimming took 5 bases from V and 0 from J; bases not matched to a gene: 7. The CDR3 length is 15 residues. CDR3 bases: TGTGCCAGCAGTGTACCAGGGGGTATCTCCTACGAGCAGTACTTC. Residues: CASSVPGGISYEQYF.

The chain joins TRBV14 to TRBJ1-1; D might be TRBD1 (5 bases). V was cut by 5 bases and J by 11 bases, with 18 bases left in between. CDR1 is SGHDN, CDR2 FVKESK, per germline. The CDR3 consists of 13 residues. CDR3 sequence reads: CASSSVQGSGAFF. CDR3 DNA: TGTGCCAGCAGCAGTGTTCAGGGCTCAGGGGCTTTCTTT.

This chain joins TRBV10-3 and TRBJ1-1; D might be TRBD1 (5 bases). The CDR3 is 11 amino acids. CDR1 is ENHRY and CDR2 is SYGVKD in the germline V gene. The V and J ends lost 7 bases and 8 bases respectively, with 11 bases between them. CDR3 in amino acids: CAIKGEGEAFF. The CDR3 DNA follows: TGTGCCATCAAAGGGGAGGGAGAAGCTTTCTTT.

This clone was counted once. The chain links TRBV6-2 or TRBV6-3 to TRBJ1-5; weak D call: TRBD1 (6 bases). V was cut by 2 bases and J by 7 bases, with 15 bases left in between. CDR1 MNHEY and CDR2 SVGEGT come from the germline V gene. The CDR3 runs 15 residues. Here the CDR3 reads CASSYANTGHQPQHF. Here the CDR3 DNA reads TGTGCCAGCAGTTACGCAAACACAGGGCACCAGCCCCAGCATTTT.

This clone was counted a few times. The rearrangement joins TRBV7-2 to TRBJ2-5, with TRBD1 matching over 7 bases. The germline V gene encodes CDR1 SGHTA and CDR2 FQGNSA. The CDR3 runs to 16 residues. J lost 5 bases, V lost 4 bases, and 13 bases had no gene match. CDR3 protein: CASSSPDRAGQETQYF. The CDR3 DNA is TGTGCCAGCAGCTCCCCCGACAGGGCGGGCCAGGAGACCCAGTACTTC.

The chain employs TRBV3-1 (or the pseudogene TRBV3-2) and TRBJ2-5; D remains ambiguous. This CDR3 has 12 amino acids. The ends were cut back, 1 base at V and 4 bases at J, with 4 bases in the middle. Germline V gene lookup returns CDR1 LGHDT and CDR2 YNNKEL (reference sequence). The CDR3 reads CASSQVRETQYF. For the CDR3, the DNA is TGTGCCAGCAGCCAAGTTCGAGAGACCCAGTACTTC.

V usage is TRBV28 and J usage is TRBJ1-1; tentative D call: TRBD1 (6 bases). Trimming removed 9 bases at V and 5 bases at J, with 16 bases between. CDR3 length equals 13 residues. CDR1 is MDHEN and CDR2 is SYDVKM in the germline V gene. The CDR3 sequence is CASQPDRGTEAFF. CDR3 nucleotide sequence: TGTGCCAGTCAGCCGGACAGAGGAACTGAAGCTTTCTTT.

The CDR3 nucleotides are TGTGCCAGTACCCCATGGGGAAGCGGGAGTTACAATGAGCAGTTCTTC. It encodes CASTPWGSGSYNEQFF. This chain joins TRBV19 and TRBJ2-1; 8 positions match TRBD2. The CDR3 has 16 amino acids. With 7 bases clipped from V and 4 bases from J, the junction kept 12 bases outside the gene matches. Germline CDR1 is LNHDA and CDR2 is SQIVND (reference sequence).